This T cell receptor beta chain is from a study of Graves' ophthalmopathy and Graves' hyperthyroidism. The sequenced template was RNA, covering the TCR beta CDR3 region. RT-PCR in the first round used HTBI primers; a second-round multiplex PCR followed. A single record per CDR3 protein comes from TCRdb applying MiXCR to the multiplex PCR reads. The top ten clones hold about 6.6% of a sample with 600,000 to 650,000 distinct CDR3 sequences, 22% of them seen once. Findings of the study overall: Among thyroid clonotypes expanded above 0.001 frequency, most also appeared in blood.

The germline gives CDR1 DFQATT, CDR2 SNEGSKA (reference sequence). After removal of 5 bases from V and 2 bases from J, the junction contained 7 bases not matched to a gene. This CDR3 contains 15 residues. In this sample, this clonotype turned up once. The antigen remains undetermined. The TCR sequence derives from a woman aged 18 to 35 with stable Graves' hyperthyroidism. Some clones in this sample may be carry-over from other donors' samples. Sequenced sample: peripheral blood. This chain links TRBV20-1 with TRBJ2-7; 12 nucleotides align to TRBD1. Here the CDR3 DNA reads TGCAGTGCTTCTATAGGGACAGGGGGCCCCTACGAGCAGTACTTC. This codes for CSASIGTGGPYEQYF.